Sequencing of this TCR beta chain was carried out in a study of human T cells and chemical hapten exposure. Regarding time point: pre-sensitization, week 0. Treatment specified: therapeutic diphenylcyclopropenone sensitization with weekly scalp DPC. Worth noting for this clonotype: Its antigen remains unknown.

V was shortened by 8 bases and J by 4 bases, with 8 bases between the two germline ends. The length of the CDR3 is 12 residues. Per germline, CDR1 MNHEY and CDR2 SVGAGI. General observations from the study: Versus controls, significantly more large CDR3 similarity clusters arose from expanded TCRs. Because all patients had alopecia, their immune responses might differ from healthy ones. Following DPC sensitization, TCRs present above 1 in 1000 frequency showed no change.

Study processing details: Across samples, TCR counts had a median of roughly 97,000 and ranged from about 20,000 to 690,600. MiXCR was run by TCRdb on the RACE reads, yielding one entry per CDR3 protein. TCRdb, not the original authors, processed these V and J calls. The data hold a few hundred thousand distinct CDR3 sequences, with over 8% observed a single time. The sequence derives from a woman aged 40-49 years with alopecia areata. Some clones in this sample may be carry-over from other donors' samples. The specimen comprised whole blood, sampled in connection with sensitization to the hapten diphenylcyclopropenone (DPC). J is TRBJ2-2 and V is TRBV6-5, with D possibly being TRBD2 (5 bases). The CDR3 sequence: CASREATGELFF. The CDR3 DNA reads TGTGCCAGCCGGGAAGCCACCGGGGAGCTGTTTTTT.